This record looks at one TCR beta chain sequence and its context. This clonotype was recorded many times. Its antigen specificity is not known. Base qualities were left out, and no much larger clone turns up one base away. Hyperthyroidism patients were newly diagnosed, with disease duration under 2 months, and aged 18 to 65 years. The study excluded patients with uncontrolled infections, other autoimmune diseases, pregnancy or lactation. Diagnoses were based on clinical symptoms, serum thyroxine and TRAb, thyroid ultrasound and orbital computed tomography. For progressor patients, blood was drawn at the first diagnosis of hyperthyroidism, before any ophthalmopathy symptoms had appeared. PBMCs were separated from roughly 9.3 ml of fresh peripheral blood using Ficoll-Paque density gradient centrifugation. Progressor patients were initially diagnosed with Graves' hyperthyroidism and developed ophthalmopathy during follow-up. Total RNA was extracted using Trizol reagent, and RNA quality was assessed on an Agilent 2100 Bioanalyzer.

This record comes from a study of T cells in Graves' hyperthyroidism and ophthalmopathy (dated by TCRdb to the late 2010s). For the study in its entirety: Peripheral blood was sampled at the time of initial diagnosis, prior to any treatment. To identify distinguishing TCR V-J signatures, a discovery cohort of around 100 patients was used, comprising 40 to 45 with Graves' ophthalmopathy and approximately 57 with stable Graves' hyperthyroidism. Prospective prediction of ophthalmopathy was tested in an independent validation cohort consisting of some 19 hyperthyroidism patients and approximately 16 patients who later progressed to ophthalmopathy. The approximately 100 discovery patients were divided at random into training and test sets in a 7:3 ratio. In roughly six Graves' hyperthyroidism patients, the study also compared T-cell repertoires from thyroid tissue with T-cell repertoires from blood. After blood sampling, hyperthyroidism patients were treated with methimazole at a starting dose of 30 mg daily, and ophthalmopathy patients were treated with high-dose intravenous methylprednisolone. TCR Vbeta CDR3 sequencing of 120 to 150 peripheral blood samples (under 45 ophthalmopathy, about 75 hyperthyroidism and some 17 progressor patients) is reported in the paper. Paper-wide results and their limitations: In cross-validation, a model built on a 13 V-J signature told ophthalmopathy apart from stable hyperthyroidism with approximately 91% sensitivity and approximately 84% specificity, and in testing the same model reached 80%/75%. No statistical method was used to fix the sample size in advance, and group allocation was not hidden from the investigators. Most expanded thyroid clonotypes (frequency above 0.001) were also found in blood, which suggests that blood repertoires may mirror thyroid immune responses. In validation, the model predicted progression to ophthalmopathy with around 71% sensitivity and about 72% specificity, a median of about 6.7 months before onset.

The TCR beta CDR3 regions were amplified from RNA transcripts. For the first round of RT-PCR on the TCR CDR3, the HTBI primer set was used together with the Qiagen OneStep RT-PCR kit. A second multiplex PCR round built the libraries, followed by size selection and purification. Libraries were sequenced paired-end with 100 bp reads on an Illumina HiSeq2000. Per the authors' processing: SOAPnuke was used to process the raw data, with reads discarded if the reads contained adapters or uncalled bases, had a mean Phred below 15, or lacked an exact constant-primer or identifier match. COPE v1.2.5 was used to merge high-quality paired reads, and clonotypes were defined as unique nucleotide sequences. MiTCR v1.1 was used to align clonotypes to the IMGT TRBV, TRBD and TRBJ reference segments. The analysis included only V-J combinations with a frequency above 0.0001, which together covered 99% to 99.2% of the repertoires. The TCS score was defined as the ratio of F50 (clonal expansion) to E x V (chaos), calculated using BLOSUM62-based TCRdist between CDR3 peptides within each V-J. Welch's t-statistics and random forest reduced roughly 530 V-J features to around 14, which were used in a naive Bayes classifier (R e1071). Using fastp at Q25 and MiXCR, TCRdb reprocessed the public reads and kept productive beta chains. Every entry covers one CDR3 protein and lists the most common genes and DNA from its rows. The V and J calls were determined by TCRdb, not by the authors. The sample table holds a few hundred thousand distinct CDR3 sequences, of which 13% to 15% were seen once. The ten largest account for 13% of the sample.

Including the terminal cysteine and phenylalanine, the CDR3 comprises 14 residues. Only the CDR3 region is kept as DNA, spanning 42 bases read in frame from base 1. From a lookup of the germline V gene, CDR1 and CDR2 are SGHRS and YFSETQ. V is clipped by 9 bases and J by 0 bases, and the sequence between their germline boundaries is 10 bases long. Sample: blood. The chain was built from TRBV5-1 and TRBJ2-6, with the identity of the D gene unclear. The source is a woman between 40 and 55 years old with Graves' hyperthyroidism that later progressed to Graves' ophthalmopathy. The DNA reads TGCGCCACCGGACGGACCTCTGGGGCCAACGTCCTGACTTTC. It codes for CATGRTSGANVLTF. Extended through the reference TRBV5-1 and TRBJ2-6 proteins, this CDR3 yields the full variable domain: KAGVTQTPRYLIKTRGQQVTLSCSPISGHRSVSWYQQTPGQGLQFLFEYFSETQRNKGNFPGRFSGRQFSNSRSEMNVSTLELGDSALYLCATGRTSGANVLTFGAGSRLTVL.